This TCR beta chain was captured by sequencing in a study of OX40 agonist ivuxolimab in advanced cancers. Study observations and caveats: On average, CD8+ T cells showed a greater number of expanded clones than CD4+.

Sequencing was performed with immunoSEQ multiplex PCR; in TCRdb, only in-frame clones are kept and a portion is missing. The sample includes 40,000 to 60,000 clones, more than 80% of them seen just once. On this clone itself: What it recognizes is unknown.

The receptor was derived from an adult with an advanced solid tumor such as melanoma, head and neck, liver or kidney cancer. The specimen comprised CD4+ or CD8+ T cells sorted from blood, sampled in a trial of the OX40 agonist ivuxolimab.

DNA of the CDR3: TGTGCCAGCAGTGGCGACAGGGAACGGCTCTACGAGCAGTACTTC. Translating it yields CASSGDRERLYEQYF. The V call is TRBV6-1, the J call TRBJ2-7, with 7 nucleotides matching TRBD1. Per the germline V gene, CDR1 is MNHNS and CDR2 is SASEGT. Trimming at V came to 4 bases and at J to 3 bases, leaving 9 bases not matched to a gene. CDR3 length equals 15 residues.